A selection of T cell receptor beta chains follows, all from one sample in a study of blood T cell repertoires in COVID-19. Method: immunoSEQ multiplex PCR; TCRdb's copy keeps in-frame clones and lacks some. This sample has hundreds of thousands of clones, with 85% to 90% found just once. The specimen was PBMCs or T cells enriched from blood (not recorded which). These receptors were taken from a man aged 30 to 39 who had recovered from COVID-19. The CDR3 runs from the conserved cysteine through the conserved F or W. D genes are given only for firm matches. Expanded clones get a size class; other rows say once, few or many, or leave the size out.

CDR3 DNA | CDR3 protein | D gene | CDR3 length | V gene | clone size | J gene
TGTGCCAGCAACGAGGGAGGGCTTAACACTGAAGCTTTCTTT | CASNEGGLNTEAFF | . | 14 | TRBV6-5 | . | TRBJ1-1
TGTGCCAGCAGTGGACATCTCGATCAGCCCCAGCATTTT | CASSGHLDQPQHF | . | 13 | TRBV2 | . | TRBJ1-5
TGTGCCAGCACCCTTCAGGGTAGCGGGGATCTCTGGGTGGATACGCAGTATTTT | CASTLQGSGDLWVDTQYF | TRBD2 | 18 | TRBV27 | once | TRBJ2-3
TGCGCCAGCAGCGGAGGACTAGCGGGAGACGTTGAGCAGTTCTTC | CASSGGLAGDVEQFF | TRBD2 | 15 | TRBV5-1 | . | TRBJ2-1
TGTGCCAGCAGTGAACTAGCGGGGGGAAGCGGTTATACGCAGTATTTT | CASSELAGGSGYTQYF | TRBD2 | 16 | TRBV6-1 | once | TRBJ2-3
TGTGCCACCAGCAGGTTAGCGGGAGCTACGCAGTATTTT | CATSRLAGATQYF | TRBD2 | 13 | TRBV15 | . | TRBJ2-3
TGTGCCAGTGTGGGACTAACGAACACCGGGGAGCTGTTTTTT | CASVGLTNTGELFF | TRBD2 | 14 | TRBV7-9 | . | TRBJ2-2
TGTGCCAGCACCCGATCGGGGACAGGGGATTCACCCCTCCACTTT | CASTRSGTGDSPLHF | TRBD1 | 15 | TRBV7-2 | . | TRBJ1-6
TGTGCCAGCAGCTTAGGGAGGGGCGCCCCCCACGAGCAGTACTTC | CASSLGRGAPHEQYF | TRBD2 | 15 | TRBV7-3 | . | TRBJ2-7
TGCAGCGTTGAAGGAGCGTCGCATGGATACTCCTACGAGCAGTACTTC | CSVEGASHGYSYEQYF | . | 16 | TRBV29-1 | . | TRBJ2-7
TGTGCCAGCCGGCAGGCCCCAGACTATGGCTACACCTTC | CASRQAPDYGYTF | . | 13 | TRBV18 | . | TRBJ1-2
TGTGCCACCAGCAGAGATGTCTTAACGGGAGCCTACAATGAGCAGTTCTTC | CATSRDVLTGAYNEQFF | . | 17 | TRBV15 | . | TRBJ2-1
TGTGCCAGCAGTTCAGATTTATACATCGGGGAGCTGTTTTTT | CASSSDLYIGELFF | . | 14 | TRBV27 | . | TRBJ2-2
TGCAGCGTTGCGGGGAGAAGGGAGGAAAAACTGTTTTTT | CSVAGRREEKLFF | . | 13 | TRBV29-1 | . | TRBJ1-4
TGTGCCATCAGTAAGAGCGGGAGGGGCACAGATACGCAGTATTTT | CAISKSGRGTDTQYF | TRBD2 | 15 | TRBV10-3 | . | TRBJ2-3
TGTGCCAGCAGCCCCGACAGGGTACTCTACGAGCAGTACTTC | CASSPDRVLYEQYF | TRBD1 | 14 | TRBV5-4 | . | TRBJ2-7
TGTGCCAGCATCCTCCGGACTGGCTCCTACAATGAGCAGTTCTTC | CASILRTGSYNEQFF | . | 15 | TRBV7-2 | . | TRBJ2-1
TGCGCCAGCAGCGACCCCTCCGGGGGCACTGAAGCTTTCTTT | CASSDPSGGTEAFF | . | 14 | TRBV5-1 | once | TRBJ1-1
TGCGCCAGCAGCTATAATGACAGGGTAAACGCCTACGAGCAGTACTTC | CASSYNDRVNAYEQYF | TRBD1 | 16 | TRBV4-1 | . | TRBJ2-7
TGTGCCAGCAGTTTGTCTCCTAGCTGGGATGAGCAGTTCTTC | CASSLSPSWDEQFF | . | 14 | TRBV27 | . | TRBJ2-1
TGTGCCAGCAGTTCGCCGGGACAGGGAGAGACCCAGTACTTC | CASSSPGQGETQYF | TRBD1 | 14 | TRBV28 | . | TRBJ2-5
TGTGCCAGTAGGGGCCGGCAGGGGAGCCCACCTAGTAACACTGAAGCTTTCTTT | CASRGRQGSPPSNTEAFF | . | 18 | TRBV19 | . | TRBJ1-1